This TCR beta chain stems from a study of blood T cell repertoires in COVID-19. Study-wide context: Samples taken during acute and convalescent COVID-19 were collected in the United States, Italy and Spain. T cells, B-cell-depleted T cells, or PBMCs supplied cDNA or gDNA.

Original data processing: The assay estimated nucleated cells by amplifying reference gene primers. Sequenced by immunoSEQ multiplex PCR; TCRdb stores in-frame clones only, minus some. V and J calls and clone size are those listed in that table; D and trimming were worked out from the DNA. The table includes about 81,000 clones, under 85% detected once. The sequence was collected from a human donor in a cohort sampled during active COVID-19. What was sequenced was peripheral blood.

Here the CDR3 DNA reads TGTGCCAGCAGTGCCAGGGATTCTCAGCCCCAGCATTTT. It is translated as CASSARDSQPQHF. The chain has TRBV6-6 and TRBJ1-5; possibly TRBD1 for D (5 bases). The CDR3 contains 13 residues. Trimming shortened V by 5 bases and J by 6 bases, and 11 bases separated the two germline ends. Germline values: CDR1 MNHNY, CDR2 SVGAGI (reference sequence).